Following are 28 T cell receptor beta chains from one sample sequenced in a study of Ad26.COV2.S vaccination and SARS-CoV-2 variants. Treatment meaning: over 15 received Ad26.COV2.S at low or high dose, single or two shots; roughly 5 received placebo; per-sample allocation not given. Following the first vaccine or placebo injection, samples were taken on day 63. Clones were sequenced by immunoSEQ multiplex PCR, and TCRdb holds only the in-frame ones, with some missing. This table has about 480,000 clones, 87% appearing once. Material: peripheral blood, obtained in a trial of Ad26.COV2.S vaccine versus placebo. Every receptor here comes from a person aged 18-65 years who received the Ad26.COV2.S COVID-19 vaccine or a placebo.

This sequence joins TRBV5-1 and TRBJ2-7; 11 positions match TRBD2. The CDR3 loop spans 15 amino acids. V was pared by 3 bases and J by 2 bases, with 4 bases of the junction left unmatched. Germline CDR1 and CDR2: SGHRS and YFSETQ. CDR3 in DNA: TGCGCCAGCAGCTGGGAGACTAGCGGGACCTACGAGCAGTACTTC. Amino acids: CASSWETSGTYEQYF. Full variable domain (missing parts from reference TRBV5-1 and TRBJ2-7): KAGVTQTPRYLIKTRGQQVTLSCSPISGHRSVSWYQQTPGQGLQFLFEYFSETQRNKGNFPGRFSGRQFSNSRSEMNVSTLELGDSALYLCASSWETSGTYEQYFGPGTRLTVT.

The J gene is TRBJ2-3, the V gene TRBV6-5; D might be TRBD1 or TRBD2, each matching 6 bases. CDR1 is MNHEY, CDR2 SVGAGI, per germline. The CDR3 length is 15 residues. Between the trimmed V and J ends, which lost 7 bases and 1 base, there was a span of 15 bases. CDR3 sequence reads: CASKSWGAGTDTQYF. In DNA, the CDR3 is TGTGCCAGCAAATCGTGGGGGGCAGGCACAGATACGCAGTATTTT.

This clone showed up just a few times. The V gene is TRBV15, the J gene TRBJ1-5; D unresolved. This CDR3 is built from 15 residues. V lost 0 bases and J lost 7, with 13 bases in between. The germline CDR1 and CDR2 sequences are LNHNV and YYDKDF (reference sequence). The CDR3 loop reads CATSRDIGFTQPQHF. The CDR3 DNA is TGTGCCACCAGCAGAGATATAGGGTTTACGCAGCCCCAGCATTTT.

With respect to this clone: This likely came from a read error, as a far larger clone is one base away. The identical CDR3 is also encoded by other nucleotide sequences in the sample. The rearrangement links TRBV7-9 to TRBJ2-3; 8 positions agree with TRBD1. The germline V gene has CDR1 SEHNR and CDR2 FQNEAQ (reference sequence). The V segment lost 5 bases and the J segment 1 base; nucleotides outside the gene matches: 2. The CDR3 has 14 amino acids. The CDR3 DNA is TGTGCCAGCAGCCCGACAGGGGGCACAGATACGCAGTATTTT. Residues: CASSPTGGTDTQYF.

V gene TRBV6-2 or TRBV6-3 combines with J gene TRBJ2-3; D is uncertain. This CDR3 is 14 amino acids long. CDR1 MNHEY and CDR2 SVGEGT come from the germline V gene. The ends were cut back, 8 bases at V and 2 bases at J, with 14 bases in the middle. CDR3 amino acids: CASGPDGFTDTQYF. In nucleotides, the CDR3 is TGTGCCAGCGGCCCGGACGGATTCACAGATACGCAGTATTTT.

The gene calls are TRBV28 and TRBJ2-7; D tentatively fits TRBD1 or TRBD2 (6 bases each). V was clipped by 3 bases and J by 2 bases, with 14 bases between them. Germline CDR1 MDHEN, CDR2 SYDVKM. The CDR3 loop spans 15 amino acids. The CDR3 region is CASSFPGAHAYEQYF. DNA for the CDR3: TGTGCCAGCAGTTTCCCGGGGGCACACGCCTACGAGCAGTACTTC.

CDR3 sequence: CASSRADRGGSYEQYF. The CDR3 DNA is TGTGCCAGCAGCCGAGCTGACAGGGGAGGCTCCTACGAGCAGTACTTC. The chain links TRBV6-6 to TRBJ2-7; 8 bases align to TRBD1. The V gene's germline CDR1 is MNHNY and CDR2 SVGAGI (reference sequence). The CDR3 contains 16 residues. Trimming cost V 6 bases and J 0 bases; bases outside gene matches: 10.

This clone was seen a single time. CDR3 loop: CAAHRDRGGYGYTF. The CDR3 DNA reads TGTGCCGCCCACCGGGACAGGGGGGGCTATGGCTACACCTTC. The chain has TRBV6-5 and TRBJ1-2, with 11 bases that match TRBD1. The J segment lost 4 bases and the V segment lost 11 bases, leaving 9 bases of the junction unmatched. The CDR3 has 14 residues. CDR1 and CDR2 (germline): MNHEY, SVGAGI.

Written as DNA, the CDR3 is TGTGCCTCAGGGGGCCGACCACCCAACACTGAAGCTTTCTTT. This encodes CASGGRPPNTEAFF. This chain joins TRBV19 and TRBJ1-1; 8 bases fit TRBD1. The germline CDR1 and CDR2 sequences are LNHDA and SQIVND (reference sequence). J gave up 2 bases and V 11 bases, and 10 bases lay outside the gene matches. This CDR3 contains 14 residues. The whole variable domain, filled in from reference TRBV19 and TRBJ1-1, reads DGGITQSPKYLFRKEGQNVTLSCEQNLNHDAMYWYRQDPGQGLRLIYYSQIVNDFQKGDIAEGYSVSREKKESFPLTVTSAQKNPTAFYLCASGGRPPNTEAFFGQGTRLTVV.

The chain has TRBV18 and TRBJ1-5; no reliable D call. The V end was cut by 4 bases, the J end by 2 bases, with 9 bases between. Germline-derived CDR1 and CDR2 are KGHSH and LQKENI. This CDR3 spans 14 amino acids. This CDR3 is CASSLSVGNQPQHF. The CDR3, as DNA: TGTGCCAGCTCACTTAGTGTCGGCAATCAGCCCCAGCATTTT. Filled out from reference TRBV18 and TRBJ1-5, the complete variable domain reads NAGVMQNPRHLVRRRGQEARLRCSPMKGHSHVYWYRQLPEEGLKFMVYLQKENIIDESGMPKERFSAEFPKEGPSILRIQQVVRGDSAAYFCASSLSVGNQPQHFGDGTRLSIL.

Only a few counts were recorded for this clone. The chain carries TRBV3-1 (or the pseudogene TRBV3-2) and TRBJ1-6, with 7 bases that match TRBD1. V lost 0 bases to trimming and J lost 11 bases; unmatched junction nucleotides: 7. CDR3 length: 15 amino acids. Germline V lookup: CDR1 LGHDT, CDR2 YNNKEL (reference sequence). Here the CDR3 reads CASSQDPQGRAPLHF. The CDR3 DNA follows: TGTGCCAGCAGCCAAGATCCACAGGGGAGGGCACCCCTCCACTTT.

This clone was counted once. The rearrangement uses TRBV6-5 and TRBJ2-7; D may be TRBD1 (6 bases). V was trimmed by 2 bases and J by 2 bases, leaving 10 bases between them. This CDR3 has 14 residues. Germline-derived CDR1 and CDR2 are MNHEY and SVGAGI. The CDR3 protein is CASSYNREAYEQYF. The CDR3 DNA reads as TGTGCCAGCAGTTACAACAGGGAAGCCTACGAGCAGTACTTC.

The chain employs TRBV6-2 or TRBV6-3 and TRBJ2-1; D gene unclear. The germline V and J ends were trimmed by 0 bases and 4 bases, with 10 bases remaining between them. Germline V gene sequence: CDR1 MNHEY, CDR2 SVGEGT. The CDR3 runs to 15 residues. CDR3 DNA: TGTGCCAGCAGTTACTCAGCTGTTTCATACAATGAGCAGTTCTTC. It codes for CASSYSAVSYNEQFF.

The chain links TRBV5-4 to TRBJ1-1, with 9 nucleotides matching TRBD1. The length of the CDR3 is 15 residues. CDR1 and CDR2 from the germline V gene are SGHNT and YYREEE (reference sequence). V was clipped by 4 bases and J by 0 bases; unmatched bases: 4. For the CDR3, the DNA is TGTGCCAGCAGCACGGACAGGGGCCTGAACACTGAAGCTTTCTTT. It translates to CASSTDRGLNTEAFF.

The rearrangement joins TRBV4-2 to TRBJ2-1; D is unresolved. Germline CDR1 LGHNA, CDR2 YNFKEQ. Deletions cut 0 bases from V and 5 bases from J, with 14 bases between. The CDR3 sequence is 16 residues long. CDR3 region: CASSQELSTADNEQFF. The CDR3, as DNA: TGTGCCAGCAGCCAAGAGTTGTCAACCGCAGACAATGAGCAGTTCTTC.

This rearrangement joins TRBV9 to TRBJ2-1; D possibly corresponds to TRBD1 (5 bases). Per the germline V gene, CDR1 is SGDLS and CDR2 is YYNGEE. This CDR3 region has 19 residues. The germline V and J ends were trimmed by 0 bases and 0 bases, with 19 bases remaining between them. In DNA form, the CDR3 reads TGTGCCAGCAGCGTAGGGCCAGGGTTGGGAAAGAGCTCCTACAATGAGCAGTTCTTC. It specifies CASSVGPGLGKSSYNEQFF.

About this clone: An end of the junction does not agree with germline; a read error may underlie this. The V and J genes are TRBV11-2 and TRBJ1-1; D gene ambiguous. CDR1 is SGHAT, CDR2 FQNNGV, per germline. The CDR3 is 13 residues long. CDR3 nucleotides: TGTGCCAGCAGCTTAGATCTCCAGACTGGAGCTTTCTTT. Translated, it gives CASSLDLQTGAFF. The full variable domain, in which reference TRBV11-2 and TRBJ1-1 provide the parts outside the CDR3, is EAGVAQSPRYKIIEKRQSVAFWCNPISGHATLYWYQQILGQGPKLLIQFQNNGVVDDSQLPKDRFSAERLKGVDSTLKIQPAKLEDSAVYLCASSLDLQTGAFFGQGTRLTVV.

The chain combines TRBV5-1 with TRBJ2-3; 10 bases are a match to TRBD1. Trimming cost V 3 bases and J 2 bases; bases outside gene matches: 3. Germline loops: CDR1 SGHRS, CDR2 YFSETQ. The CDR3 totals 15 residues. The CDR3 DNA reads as TGCGCCAGCAGCTCCGGGACAGGGGTCACAGATACGCAGTATTTT. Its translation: CASSSGTGVTDTQYF.

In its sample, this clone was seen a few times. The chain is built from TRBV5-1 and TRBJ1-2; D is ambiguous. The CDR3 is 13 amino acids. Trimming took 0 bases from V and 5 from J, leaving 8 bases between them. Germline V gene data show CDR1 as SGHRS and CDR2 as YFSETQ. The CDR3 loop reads CASSLDPSYGYTF. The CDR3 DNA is TGCGCCAGCAGCTTGGATCCGAGTTATGGCTACACCTTC. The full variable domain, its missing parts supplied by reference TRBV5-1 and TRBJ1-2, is KAGVTQTPRYLIKTRGQQVTLSCSPISGHRSVSWYQQTPGQGLQFLFEYFSETQRNKGNFPGRFSGRQFSNSRSEMNVSTLELGDSALYLCASSLDPSYGYTFGSGTRLTVV.

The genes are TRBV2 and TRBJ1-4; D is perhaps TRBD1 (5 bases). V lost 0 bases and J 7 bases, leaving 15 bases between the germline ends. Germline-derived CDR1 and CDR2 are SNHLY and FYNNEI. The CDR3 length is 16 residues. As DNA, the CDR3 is TGTGCCAGCAGTGAAGCGCTTCAAGGGGCCGGTGAAAAACTGTTTTTT. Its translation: CASSEALQGAGEKLFF.

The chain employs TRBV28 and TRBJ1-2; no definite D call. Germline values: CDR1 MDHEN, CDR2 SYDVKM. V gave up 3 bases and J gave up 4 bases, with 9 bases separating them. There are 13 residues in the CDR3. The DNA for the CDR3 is TGTGCCAGCAGTTTTAGGTCCCGCTATGGCTACACCTTC. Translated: CASSFRSRYGYTF.

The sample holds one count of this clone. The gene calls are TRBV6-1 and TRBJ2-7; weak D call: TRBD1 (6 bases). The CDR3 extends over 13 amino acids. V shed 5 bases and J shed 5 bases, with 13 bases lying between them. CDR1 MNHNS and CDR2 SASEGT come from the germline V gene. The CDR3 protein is CASSFGTPNEQYF. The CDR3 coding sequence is TGTGCCAGCAGTTTCGGGACACCCAACGAGCAGTACTTC.

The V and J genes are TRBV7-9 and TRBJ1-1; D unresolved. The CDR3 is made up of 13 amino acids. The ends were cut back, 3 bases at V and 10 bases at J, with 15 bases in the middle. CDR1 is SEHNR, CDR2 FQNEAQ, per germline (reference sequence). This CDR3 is CASSFGLRNGAFF. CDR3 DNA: TGTGCCAGCAGCTTTGGCCTCAGAAATGGAGCTTTCTTT.

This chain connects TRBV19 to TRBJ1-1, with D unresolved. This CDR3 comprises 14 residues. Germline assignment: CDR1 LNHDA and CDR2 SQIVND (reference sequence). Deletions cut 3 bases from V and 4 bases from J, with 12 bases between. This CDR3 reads CASSMGYPPTEAFF. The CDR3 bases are TGTGCCAGTAGTATGGGATACCCCCCCACTGAAGCTTTCTTT. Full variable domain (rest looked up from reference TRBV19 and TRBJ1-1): DGGITQSPKYLFRKEGQNVTLSCEQNLNHDAMYWYRQDPGQGLRLIYYSQIVNDFQKGDIAEGYSVSREKKESFPLTVTSAQKNPTAFYLCASSMGYPPTEAFFGQGTRLTVV.

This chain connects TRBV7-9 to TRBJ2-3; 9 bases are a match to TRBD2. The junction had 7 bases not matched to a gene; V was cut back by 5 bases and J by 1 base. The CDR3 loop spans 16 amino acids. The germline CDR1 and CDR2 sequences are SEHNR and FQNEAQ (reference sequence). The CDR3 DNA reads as TGTGCCAGCAGCCGAGCCATAGCGGGGGGCACAGATACGCAGTATTTT. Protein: CASSRAIAGGTDTQYF.

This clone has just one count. The CDR3 spells CASSSDRAMVSPLHF. As DNA, the CDR3 is TGTGCCAGCAGTTCGGACAGGGCTATGGTTTCACCCCTCCACTTT. The J gene is TRBJ1-6, the V gene TRBV7-3; TRBD1 matches 8 bases. The trim removed 6 bases at V and 9 bases at J, leaving 10 bases unmatched. The CDR3 covers 15 residues. Germline lookup yields CDR1 SGHTA and CDR2 FQGTGA.

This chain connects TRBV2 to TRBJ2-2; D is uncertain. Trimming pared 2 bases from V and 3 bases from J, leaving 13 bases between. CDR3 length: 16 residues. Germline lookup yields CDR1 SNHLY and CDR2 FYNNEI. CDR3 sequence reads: CASSERSRSHTGELFF. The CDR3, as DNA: TGTGCCAGCAGTGAAAGGTCTAGATCCCACACCGGGGAGCTGTTTTTT. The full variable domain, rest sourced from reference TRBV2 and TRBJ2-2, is EPEVTQTPSHQVTQMGQEVILRCVPISNHLYFYWYRQILGQKVEFLVSFYNNEISEKSEIFDDQFSVERPDGSNFTLKIRSTKLEDSAMYFCASSERSRSHTGELFFGEGSRLTVL.

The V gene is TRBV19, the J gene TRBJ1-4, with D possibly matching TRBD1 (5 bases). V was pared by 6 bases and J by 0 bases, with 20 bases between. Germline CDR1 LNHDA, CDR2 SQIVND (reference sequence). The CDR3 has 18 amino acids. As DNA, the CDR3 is TGTGCCAGTAGCCAGCCGGGACTGTTCCTTTCAACTAATGAAAAACTGTTTTTT. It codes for CASSQPGLFLSTNEKLFF.